This T cell receptor (beta chain) stems from a study of shared clonotypes between healthy human individuals. Concerning this clone: The antigen is not known. This specimen includes other DNA sequences encoding the same CDR3.

Per the original methods: Filtering of immunoSEQ junctional sequences could not match full-length read filtering. Some clones are missing from TCRdb's copy, which holds only in-frame ones; the method was immunoSEQ multiplex PCR. The V and J calls and clone size are taken from that table; D and trimming were inferred from the DNA. The sample contains under 350,000 clones, roughly 84% of which appear only once. Trimming left V 6 bases short and J 6 bases short, with 9 bases between. In germline, CDR1 is LNHDA, CDR2 SQIVND (reference sequence). The CDR3 covers 12 residues. The study's findings and limits: The study's rarefaction showed incomplete sorted-subset sequencing despite large depth. Generation probabilities of non-shared clonotypes were lower (relative to those shared by all four donors).

The TCR comes from a man between 18 and 35 years old in good health. This chain joins TRBV19 and TRBJ1-5; TRBD1 is a possible D gene (5 bases). Specimen: memory CD8+ T cells sorted from blood. Regarding subset: CD45RO+ cells pooled with CCR7-negative TemRA cells. The CDR3 reads CASRLGGQPQHF. CDR3 sequence (DNA): TGTGCCAGTAGGCTGGGGGGTCAGCCCCAGCATTTT.